These 26 T cell receptor beta chains originate from one sample sequenced in a study of cytomegalovirus exposure and HLA in healthy donors. Profiled with immunoSEQ multiplex PCR; TCRdb holds only in-frame clones, not every one. The data hold about 190,000 clones, with 84% observed a single time. The sequenced sample was PBMCs. Every receptor here comes from a woman younger than 35 in good health and CMV-seropositive.

This clone was seen just once. The genes are TRBV6-1 and TRBJ1-1; 7 nucleotides line up with TRBD1. Trimming removed 4 bases from V and 4 bases from J; junction bases left unmatched: 6. CDR1 is MNHNS and CDR2 is SASEGT in the germline V gene. The CDR3 totals 14 residues. The CDR3 bases are TGTGCCAGCAGTGTCGGCGCAGGGGGCACTGAAGCTTTCTTT. Protein product: CASSVGAGGTEAFF.

Only one count was recorded for this clone. The genes are TRBV13 and TRBJ2-3, with 10 bases lining up with TRBD2. Trimming cost V 4 bases and J 5 bases; bases outside gene matches: 15. CDR3 length equals 18 residues. The germline V gene has CDR1 PRHDT and CDR2 FYEKMQ (reference sequence). The CDR3 DNA reads as TGTGCCAGCAGCTCCGGTTCCCCTTTAGCGGGGGGTGGAGATACGCAGTATTTT. Protein product: CASSSGSPLAGGGDTQYF.

V and J are TRBV5-4 and TRBJ2-1; D might be TRBD1 (5 bases). The CDR3 sequence is 14 residues long. V was cut by 4 bases and J by 7 bases, with 15 bases left in between. CDR1 is SGHNT and CDR2 is YYREEE in the germline V gene (reference sequence). The CDR3: CASSRQGWDNEQFF. The CDR3 coding sequence is TGTGCCAGCAGCCGGCAGGGATGGGATAATGAGCAGTTCTTC.

This chain uses TRBV2 with TRBJ2-7; 10 bases match TRBD1. V shed 5 bases, J shed 3 bases, and the junction held 7 bases outside the gene matches. Germline lookup yields CDR1 SNHLY and CDR2 FYNNEI. This CDR3 spans 15 amino acids. This CDR3 is CASSPGQGGNYEQYF. CDR3 DNA: TGTGCCAGCAGTCCCGGACAGGGGGGAAACTACGAGCAGTACTTC.

The count of this clone is one. The chain joins TRBV4-3 to TRBJ2-5, with a weak D call TRBD1 (5 bases). The CDR3 covers 17 residues. Germline values: CDR1 LGHNA, CDR2 YSLEER. Trimming took off 0 bases at V and 1 base at J, with 15 bases between the two ends. The CDR3 DNA follows: TGCGCCAGCAGCCAAGATCCAGGGCCCAACGTCCAAGAGACCCAGTACTTC. Its translation: CASSQDPGPNVQETQYF.

The chain combines TRBV4-2 with TRBJ2-5; the D gene is possibly TRBD1 (5 bases). V lost 4 bases and J lost 5, with 17 bases in between. Germline values: CDR1 LGHNA, CDR2 YNFKEQ. The CDR3 spans 15 residues. The CDR3 protein is CASSLPGQGFETQYF. DNA of the CDR3: TGTGCCAGCAGCCTCCCCGGGCAGGGTTTTGAGACCCAGTACTTC.

The CDR3 spells CASSTSSGGAYGSYNEQFF. The CDR3 DNA follows: TGCGCCAGCAGCACCTCTAGCGGGGGCGCCTACGGCTCCTACAATGAGCAGTTCTTC. The chain is built from TRBV5-1 and TRBJ2-1; 10 bases match TRBD2. J was trimmed by 0 bases and V by 4 bases; bases with no gene match: 13. Germline CDR1 and CDR2: SGHRS and YFSETQ. The CDR3 totals 19 residues.

The J gene is TRBJ1-6, the V gene TRBV7-3; TRBD1 agrees at 7 bases. After removal of 0 bases from V and 6 bases from J, the junction contained 2 bases not matched to a gene. The CDR3 is 15 amino acids. Looked up from germline, CDR1 is SGHTA and CDR2 is FQGTGA. This chain's CDR3 is CASSLTTGSNSPLHF. CDR3 DNA: TGTGCCAGCAGCTTAACGACAGGGTCTAATTCACCCCTCCACTTT.

The rearrangement uses TRBV4-2 and TRBJ1-5; 11 bases are shared with TRBD1. The V gene end was trimmed by 6 bases and the J gene end by 7 bases; junction bases not matched to a gene: 11. The CDR3 totals 16 residues. The germline V gene encodes CDR1 LGHNA and CDR2 YNFKEQ. The CDR3 DNA reads TGTGCCAGCAGTGATTCTCCGGGACAGGGGGGACAGCCCCAGCATTTT. As protein: CASSDSPGQGGQPQHF.

This clone was detected only once. The chain carries TRBV6-1 and TRBJ2-2, with D perhaps matching TRBD1 (5 bases). Germline V lookup: CDR1 MNHNS, CDR2 SASEGT. The CDR3 sequence is 15 residues long. Trimming left V 3 bases short and J 4 bases short, with 12 bases between. CDR3 loop: CASSDVRVVTGELFF. The CDR3 nucleotides are TGTGCCAGCAGTGATGTCAGGGTAGTCACCGGGGAGCTGTTTTTT.

The J gene is TRBJ1-2, the V gene TRBV6-1; 7 nucleotides match TRBD1. Germline CDR1 MNHNS, CDR2 SASEGT. CDR3 size: 15 residues. V lost 5 bases and J lost 6; bases outside the gene matches: 12. CDR3: CASSNLGQPKDGYTF. The CDR3 DNA reads as TGTGCCAGCAGTAACCTGGGACAGCCAAAAGATGGCTACACCTTC.

The count of this clone is one. The chain is built from TRBV7-3 and TRBJ2-5; TRBD2 might be the D (6 bases). CDR3 size: 15 residues. Per germline, CDR1 SGHTA and CDR2 FQGTGA. Deletions cut 5 bases from V and 5 bases from J, with 18 bases between. This chain's CDR3 is CASSHKAGPRETQYF. The DNA of the CDR3 is TGTGCCAGCAGCCATAAAGCGGGCCCCAGGGAGACCCAGTACTTC.

The chain carries TRBV7-2 and TRBJ1-5, with D hard to call. CDR3 size: 14 residues. V lost 5 bases and J lost 5, with 13 bases in between. Germline V gene sequence: CDR1 SGHTA, CDR2 FQGNSA. In DNA, the CDR3 is TGTGCCAGCAGCATACGAGTCCCGTATCAGCCCCAGCATTTT. It encodes CASSIRVPYQPQHF.

The chain carries TRBV6-4 and TRBJ2-7; the D gene is possibly TRBD1 (5 bases). Germline V gene lookup returns CDR1 MRHNA and CDR2 SNTAGT. This CDR3 comprises 13 residues. Deletions cut 5 bases from V and 4 bases from J, with 12 bases between. CDR3 nucleotide sequence: TGTGCCAGCAGTAAAACTCAGGGTTACGAGCAGTACTTC. Protein sequence: CASSKTQGYEQYF.

CDR3 protein: CASRVSGGTGTDTQYF. CDR3 DNA: TGTGCCAGCAGAGTCTCTGGGGGGACTGGTACAGATACGCAGTATTTT. The gene calls are TRBV27 and TRBJ2-3; D may be TRBD2 (6 bases). Germline values: CDR1 MNHEY, CDR2 SMNVEV (reference sequence). Deletions cut 6 bases from V and 3 bases from J, with 19 bases between. This CDR3 is 16 amino acids long.

This clone occurred a few times. V usage is TRBV7-3 and J usage is TRBJ2-2; D unclear. The CDR3 runs to 12 residues. V lost 6 bases and J 7 bases, leaving 9 bases between the germline ends. CDR1 and CDR2 (germline): SGHTA, FQGTGA. Here the CDR3 reads CASSYSDGELFF. CDR3 DNA sequence: TGTGCCAGCAGTTACAGTGACGGGGAGCTGTTTTTT.

This clone occurred once. The V gene is TRBV6-4, the J gene TRBJ1-2, with a tentative D call TRBD1 (6 bases). The V gene's germline CDR1 is MRHNA and CDR2 SNTAGT. The CDR3 sequence is 16 residues long. Trimming pared 0 bases from V and 0 bases from J, leaving 11 bases between. The CDR3 nucleotides read TGTGCCAGCAGTGACTCTACAGGGAATTCTAACTATGGCTACACCTTC. Translating it yields CASSDSTGNSNYGYTF.

The chain couples TRBV4-1 to TRBJ2-1; 7 nucleotides match TRBD1. Germline-derived CDR1 and CDR2 are MGHRA and YSYEKL. The CDR3 length is 15 residues. The V and J ends lost 3 bases and 2 bases, in that order; junction bases with no gene match: 4. In nucleotides, the CDR3 is TGCGCCAGCAGCCACGGGACAGCGACCTACAATGAGCAGTTCTTC. Protein: CASSHGTATYNEQFF.

The genes are TRBV6-1 and TRBJ2-7; D gene uncertain. Trimming took 8 bases from V and 0 from J, leaving 11 bases between them. The CDR3 extends over 13 amino acids. Germline V gene data show CDR1 as MNHNS and CDR2 as SASEGT. Written as DNA, the CDR3 is TGTGCCAGCGAGCCCCCAAGCTCCTACGAGCAGTACTTC. Its translation: CASEPPSSYEQYF.

This clone was seen once. The chain has TRBV27 and TRBJ1-4, with D tentatively TRBD1 (6 bases). The V end lost 3 bases, the J end lost 13 bases, and 15 bases lay between the germline ends. This CDR3 has 13 amino acids. CDR1 and CDR2 from the germline V gene are MNHEY and SMNVEV (reference sequence). CDR3 sequence reads: CASSFSRDTRLFF. The CDR3 nucleotides read TGTGCCAGCAGTTTCTCACGGGACACTAGACTGTTTTTT.

The chain recombines TRBV7-9 with TRBJ1-5; 11 positions agree with TRBD1. The CDR3 has 18 residues. Germline loops: CDR1 SEHNR, CDR2 FQNEAQ (reference sequence). Trimming at V came to 6 bases and at J to 3 bases, leaving 13 bases not matched to a gene. Here the CDR3 reads CASSQGRTGGRDNQPQHF. CDR3 nucleotides: TGTGCCAGCAGTCAAGGCCGGACAGGGGGCCGGGACAATCAGCCCCAGCATTTT.

V usage is TRBV7-9 and J usage is TRBJ2-1; D is perhaps TRBD1 (6 bases). CDR1 is SEHNR and CDR2 is FQNEAQ in the germline V gene (reference sequence). V gave up 4 bases and J gave up 8 bases, with 12 bases separating them. The CDR3 has 13 amino acids. This CDR3 reads CASSSGPGDEQFF. The DNA for the CDR3 is TGTGCCAGCAGCTCCGGGCCAGGGGATGAGCAGTTCTTC.

The chain combines TRBV6-1 with TRBJ2-3; 8 bases fit TRBD1. V gave up 8 bases and J gave up 8 bases; unmatched junction bases: 12. Germline CDR1 is MNHNS and CDR2 is SASEGT. The CDR3 has 14 amino acids. The CDR3 DNA reads TGTGCCAGCCTAACTGGGCAGGGGGCGGGTACGCAGTATTTT. It codes for CASLTGQGAGTQYF.

This clone was seen only a few times. J is TRBJ1-2 and V is TRBV4-1; no reliable D call. V was pared by 0 bases and J by 5 bases, with 7 bases between. The CDR3 sequence is 13 residues long. Per the germline V gene, CDR1 is MGHRA and CDR2 is YSYEKL. The CDR3 spells CASSQDYSYGYTF. CDR3 DNA: TGCGCCAGCAGCCAAGATTACAGTTATGGCTACACCTTC.

The chain uses TRBV7-3 and TRBJ2-2; D perhaps matches TRBD2 (5 bases). The germline V gene has CDR1 SGHTA and CDR2 FQGTGA. CDR3 length equals 14 residues. V was pared by 6 bases and J by 1 base, with 9 bases between. This CDR3 is CASSSSGNTGELFF. CDR3 in DNA: TGTGCCAGCAGTTCCAGCGGGAACACCGGGGAGCTGTTTTTT. The full variable domain, with the rest looked up from reference TRBV7-3 and TRBJ2-2, is GAGVSQTPSNKVTEKGKYVELRCDPISGHTALYWYRQSLGQGPEFLIYFQGTGAADDSGLPNDRFFAVRPEGSVSTLKIQRTERGDSAVYLCASSSSGNTGELFFGEGSRLTVL.

V gene TRBV28 combines with J gene TRBJ1-1; D remains ambiguous. This CDR3 is built from 13 residues. The germline V gene has CDR1 MDHEN and CDR2 SYDVKM. Trimming took 6 bases from V and 0 from J, leaving 8 bases between them. CDR3: CASRQLMNTEAFF. In nucleotides, the CDR3 is TGTGCCAGCAGGCAACTAATGAACACTGAAGCTTTCTTT.